Listed below are T cell receptor beta chains from one sample, sequenced in a study of cytomegalovirus exposure and HLA in healthy donors. Assay used: immunoSEQ multiplex PCR; TCRdb lists only in-frame clones, some missing. The table has roughly 130,000 clones, almost 85% seen once. Sequenced input: PBMCs. Source of these receptors: a woman younger than 45 in good health and CMV-seronegative. The CDR3 runs from the conserved cysteine through the conserved F or W. The D gene is left open where the match is weak. The size entry is marked missing in some rows and otherwise reads once, few, many or a size class.

D gene: NA
J gene: TRBJ1-4
V gene: TRBV5-1
clone size: NA
CDR3 protein: CASSLGAGNEKLFF
CDR3 DNA: TGCGCCAGCAGCTTGGGAGCGGGTAATGAAAAACTGTTTTTT

D gene: TRBD2
J gene: TRBJ2-5
V gene: TRBV19
clone size: NA
CDR3 protein: CASSIQRGGEETQYF
CDR3 DNA: TGTGCCAGTAGTATCCAGCGGGGGGGCGAGGAGACCCAGTACTTC

D gene: TRBD2
J gene: TRBJ2-1
V gene: TRBV5-5
clone size: NA
CDR3 protein: CASSLVLAGGYGQFF
CDR3 DNA: TGTGCCAGCAGCTTGGTACTAGCGGGGGGGTACGGGCAGTTCTTC

D gene: NA
J gene: TRBJ2-3
V gene: TRBV6-6
clone size: NA
CDR3 protein: CAVSGGGIVTDTQYF
CDR3 DNA: TGTGCCGTCTCAGGCGGGGGCATTGTTACAGATACGCAGTATTTT

D gene: TRBD2
J gene: TRBJ2-3
V gene: TRBV5-6
clone size: NA
CDR3 protein: CASSLTTSSGGADTQYF
CDR3 DNA: TGTGCCAGCAGCTTGACCACCTCTAGCGGGGGGGCAGATACGCAGTATTTT

D gene: NA
J gene: TRBJ2-7
V gene: TRBV28
clone size: NA
CDR3 protein: CASLNPGGREQYF
CDR3 DNA: TGTGCCAGCCTAAACCCGGGCGGGCGCGAGCAGTACTTC

D gene: NA
J gene: TRBJ1-2
V gene: TRBV5-8
clone size: NA
CDR3 protein: CASSLGPSFVCTF
CDR3 DNA: TGTGCCAGCAGCTTGGGTCCTAGTTTTGTCTGCACCTTC

D gene: TRBD2
J gene: TRBJ2-3
V gene: TRBV7-2
clone size: NA
CDR3 protein: CASRKGLAGTRKSTDTQYF
CDR3 DNA: TGTGCCAGCAGAAAAGGACTAGCGGGGACGCGAAAATCCACAGATACGCAGTATTTT

D gene: NA
J gene: TRBJ2-1
V gene: TRBV7-2
clone size: NA
CDR3 protein: CASSLPRVVYNEQFF
CDR3 DNA: TGTGCCAGCAGCTTACCCAGGGTTGTCTACAATGAGCAGTTCTTC

D gene: TRBD2
J gene: TRBJ2-5
V gene: TRBV5-8
clone size: NA
CDR3 protein: CASSLALAGGQETQYF
CDR3 DNA: TGTGCCAGCAGCTTGGCCCTAGCGGGGGGCCAAGAGACCCAGTACTTC

D gene: NA
J gene: TRBJ2-5
V gene: TRBV28
clone size: NA
CDR3 protein: CASSSQGGTQYF
CDR3 DNA: TGTGCCAGCAGTAGCCAGGGGGGGACCCAGTACTTC

D gene: NA
J gene: TRBJ1-2
V gene: TRBV28
clone size: NA
CDR3 protein: CASSLTQGPLYGYTF
CDR3 DNA: TGTGCCAGCAGTTTAACGCAGGGGCCCCTGTATGGCTACACCTTC

D gene: NA
J gene: TRBJ1-2
V gene: TRBV19
clone size: NA
CDR3 protein: CASSMVGVKNLFNYGYTF
CDR3 DNA: TGTGCCAGTAGTATGGTCGGGGTCAAGAATCTTTTTAACTATGGCTACACCTTC

D gene: NA
J gene: TRBJ1-5
V gene: TRBV10-3
clone size: once
CDR3 protein: CAISESSRGGNQPQHF
CDR3 DNA: TGTGCCATCAGTGAGTCGAGCCGAGGGGGAAATCAGCCCCAGCATTTT

D gene: TRBD1
J gene: TRBJ1-1
V gene: TRBV5-4
clone size: NA
CDR3 protein: CASSTTGVRGTEAFF
CDR3 DNA: TGTGCCAGCAGCACCACAGGGGTTCGTGGAACTGAAGCTTTCTTT

D gene: TRBD2
J gene: TRBJ2-1
V gene: TRBV7-3
clone size: NA
CDR3 protein: CASSSGTMDEQFF
CDR3 DNA: TGTGCCAGCAGCTCAGGGACTATGGATGAGCAGTTCTTC

D gene: TRBD1
J gene: TRBJ2-2
V gene: TRBV7-9
clone size: NA
CDR3 protein: CASSTSRGYGELFF
CDR3 DNA: TGTGCCAGCAGCACCAGCAGGGGGTACGGGGAGCTGTTTTTT

D gene: TRBD2
J gene: TRBJ2-3
V gene: TRBV19
clone size: NA
CDR3 protein: CASSPISSGGTDTQYF
CDR3 DNA: TGTGCCAGTAGTCCGATTAGTAGCGGGGGCACAGATACGCAGTATTTT

D gene: NA
J gene: TRBJ2-6
V gene: TRBV5-5
clone size: NA
CDR3 protein: CASSSGGSFSGANVLTF
CDR3 DNA: TGTGCCAGCAGCTCGGGGGGCAGCTTCTCTGGGGCCAACGTCCTGACTTTC

D gene: NA
J gene: TRBJ2-5
V gene: TRBV5-4
clone size: NA
CDR3 protein: CASSLGITGQETQYF
CDR3 DNA: TGTGCCAGCAGCTTGGGAATAACAGGTCAAGAGACCCAGTACTTC

D gene: TRBD1
J gene: TRBJ2-7
V gene: TRBV6-1
clone size: NA
CDR3 protein: CASNPSGTGGQEQYF
CDR3 DNA: TGTGCCAGCAACCCTTCCGGGACAGGGGGCCAGGAGCAGTACTTC

D gene: TRBD1
J gene: TRBJ1-5
V gene: TRBV18
clone size: NA
CDR3 protein: CASSPGRQGEPQHF
CDR3 DNA: TGTGCCAGCTCACCAGGGCGACAGGGCGAGCCCCAGCATTTT

D gene: TRBD1
J gene: TRBJ1-2
V gene: TRBV18
clone size: NA
CDR3 protein: CASSTRQGSYGYTF
CDR3 DNA: TGTGCCAGCTCCACCCGACAGGGTTCCTATGGCTACACCTTC

D gene: TRBD1
J gene: TRBJ1-3
V gene: TRBV7-6
clone size: NA
CDR3 protein: CASSFGQGRNTIYF
CDR3 DNA: TGTGCCAGCAGCTTTGGACAGGGCCGTAATACCATATATTTT

D gene: TRBD1
J gene: TRBJ2-5
V gene: TRBV28
clone size: NA
CDR3 protein: CASSVRQGRTETQYF
CDR3 DNA: TGTGCCAGCAGTGTCCGACAGGGGCGGACAGAGACCCAGTACTTC

D gene: NA
J gene: TRBJ1-5
V gene: TRBV28
clone size: NA
CDR3 protein: CASSSPPGPQHF
CDR3 DNA: TGTGCCAGCAGTAGCCCCCCGGGGCCCCAGCATTTT

D gene: TRBD1
J gene: TRBJ2-7
V gene: TRBV10-2
clone size: NA
CDR3 protein: CASSGQGINYEQYF
CDR3 DNA: TGCGCCAGCAGTGGACAGGGGATAAACTACGAGCAGTACTTC

D gene: TRBD2
J gene: TRBJ2-5
V gene: TRBV6-6
clone size: NA
CDR3 protein: CASTKRGVETQYF
CDR3 DNA: TGTGCCAGCACCAAACGGGGGGTGGAGACCCAGTACTTC

D gene: TRBD1
J gene: TRBJ2-3
V gene: TRBV5-1
clone size: once
CDR3 protein: CASSLGSLGTGETGTQYF
CDR3 DNA: TGCGCCAGCAGCTTGGGGTCACTGGGGACAGGGGAAACCGGGACGCAGTATTTT

D gene: NA
J gene: TRBJ1-1
V gene: TRBV7-9
clone size: NA
CDR3 protein: CASSLLSTEAFF
CDR3 DNA: TGTGCCAGCAGCTTACTGAGCACTGAAGCTTTCTTT

D gene: NA
J gene: TRBJ1-5
V gene: TRBV18
clone size: NA
CDR3 protein: CASSPAKGGNQPQHF
CDR3 DNA: TGTGCCAGCTCACCGGCGAAAGGAGGAAATCAGCCCCAGCATTTT